What follows are 10 T cell receptor beta chains derived from one specimen sequenced in a study of monozygotic twins with inflammatory bowel disease. Reprocessing the 5' RACE reads, TCRdb reports a single entry for every CDR3 protein and omits DNA. Its listing shows about 210,000 distinct CDR3 sequences. The sequencing input was blood. Receptors were obtained from a human donor with ulcerative colitis or Crohn's disease, or a healthy co-twin of an affected twin (not recorded which).

The rearrangement uses TRBV4-1 and TRBJ1-4; checking the TCRdb D call of TRBD1 is not possible without DNA. Germline V gene sequence: CDR1 MGHRA, CDR2 YSYEKL. The CDR3 spans 13 residues. The CDR3 loop is CASSSQTGEKLFF.

This rearrangement joins TRBV3-1 to TRBJ1-1. The CDR3 covers 13 residues. The germline V gene has CDR1 LGHDT and CDR2 YNNKEL (reference sequence). This CDR3 is CASSHGRSGEAFF.

The chain links TRBV29-1 to TRBJ2-5; with no DNA, the TCRdb D assignment of TRBD1 cannot be verified. In germline, CDR1 is SQVTM, CDR2 ANQGSEA. The CDR3 totals 14 residues. CDR3 in amino acids: CSVVMGQGGETQYF.

The chain is built from TRBV23-1 and TRBJ2-2. TRBV23-1 is an ORF, with its function uncertain. The CDR3 spans 17 residues. This CDR3 is CASSQGRVWPNTGELFF.

The chain carries TRBV3-1 and TRBJ2-5; TCRdb names TRBD1, which stays unverified in the absence of DNA. This CDR3 contains 13 residues. The V gene's germline CDR1 is LGHDT and CDR2 YNNKEL (reference sequence). The CDR3 sequence: CASSPGQGETQYF.

The V call is TRBV12-3 or TRBV12-4, the J call TRBJ1-5; TCRdb lists TRBD1, though no DNA is available to test this call. CDR3 length: 13 amino acids. The CDR3 region is CASSGDTDQPQHF.

The chain combines TRBV29-1 with TRBJ2-3; TCRdb's D call of TRBD2 is untestable without DNA. This CDR3 is 13 amino acids long. CDR1 is SQVTM, CDR2 ANQGSEA, per germline. CDR3 loop: CSVTGLNGDTQYF.

CDR3 sequence: CASSPRDRSEQFF. J is TRBJ2-1 and V is TRBV9; no DNA is available, so the TRBD1 call from TCRdb remains unchecked. The CDR3 contains 13 residues. From germline, CDR1 is SGDLS and CDR2 YYNGEE.

This chain uses TRBV27 with TRBJ2-3. This CDR3 is 14 amino acids long. Germline V CDR1 and CDR2: MNHEY, SMNVEV (reference sequence). The CDR3 loop reads CASSLVLESDTQYF.

The chain uses TRBV7-8 and TRBJ2-3; TCRdb's D call of TRBD1 is untestable without DNA. The CDR3 loop spans 15 amino acids. CDR1 is SGHVS, CDR2 FQNEAQ, per germline. This CDR3 is CASSLDGGQRDTQYF.